This T cell receptor beta chain was identified during a study of cytomegalovirus exposure and HLA in healthy donors. Whole-study context: Inside one of the first data releases sat about 85 million unique TCRs taken from HLA-typed donors.

Study-level findings and limits: Cytomegalovirus status was reportedly diagnosed by the classifier with high specificity and sensitivity.

This PCR relied on a set of 60 Vbeta primers and 13 Jbeta primers. Clones were sequenced by immunoSEQ multiplex PCR, and TCRdb holds only the in-frame ones, with some missing. The sample has about 96,000 clones, 65% to 75% seen once. This clone was found once. Its antigen is currently unknown. Germline V gives CDR1 GTSNPN, CDR2 SVGIG (reference sequence). Unmatched junction bases numbered 6, after V lost 3 bases and J lost 1 base. This CDR3 comprises 14 residues. Specimen: PBMCs. The chain uses TRBV30 and TRBJ2-7; 7 nucleotides match TRBD1. The receptor was derived from a female donor in good health and CMV-seropositive. The CDR3 protein is CAWSLGTESYEQYF. CDR3 in DNA: TGTGCCTGGAGCCTAGGGACAGAGTCCTACGAGCAGTACTTC.